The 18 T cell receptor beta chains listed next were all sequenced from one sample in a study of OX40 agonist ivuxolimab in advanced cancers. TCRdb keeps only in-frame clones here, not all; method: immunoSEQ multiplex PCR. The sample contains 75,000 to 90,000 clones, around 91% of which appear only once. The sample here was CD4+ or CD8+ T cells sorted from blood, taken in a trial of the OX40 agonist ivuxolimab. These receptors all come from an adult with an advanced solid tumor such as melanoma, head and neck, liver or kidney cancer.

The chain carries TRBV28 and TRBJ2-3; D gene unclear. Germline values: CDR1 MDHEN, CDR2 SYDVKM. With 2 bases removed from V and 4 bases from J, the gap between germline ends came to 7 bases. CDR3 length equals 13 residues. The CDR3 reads CASSLTSPDTQYF. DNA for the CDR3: TGTGCCAGCAGTTTAACGAGCCCAGATACGCAGTATTTT. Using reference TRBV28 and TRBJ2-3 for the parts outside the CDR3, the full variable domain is DVKVTQSSRYLVKRTGEKVFLECVQDMDHENMFWYRQDPGLGLRLIYFSYDVKMKEKGDIPEGYSVSREKKERFSLILESASTNQTSMYLCASSLTSPDTQYFGPGTRLTVL.

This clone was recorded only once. CDR3 residues: CASSSLAGGIVGEQYF. CDR3 DNA: TGTGCCAGCAGCTCGTTAGCGGGGGGGATAGTAGGCGAGCAGTACTTC. This rearrangement joins TRBV5-4 to TRBJ2-7; 11 bases agree with TRBD2. This CDR3 is 16 amino acids long. Germline assignment: CDR1 SGHNT and CDR2 YYREEE (reference sequence). After removal of 3 bases from V and 6 bases from J, the junction contained 11 bases not matched to a gene.

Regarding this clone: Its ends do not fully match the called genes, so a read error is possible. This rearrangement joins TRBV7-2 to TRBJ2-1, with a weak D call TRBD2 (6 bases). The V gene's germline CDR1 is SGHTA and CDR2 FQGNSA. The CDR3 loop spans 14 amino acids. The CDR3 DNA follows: TGTGCCAGCAGCTTACTGCCTTCTGGGGGGTCCGCGGTCTTC. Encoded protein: CASSLLPSGGSAVF.

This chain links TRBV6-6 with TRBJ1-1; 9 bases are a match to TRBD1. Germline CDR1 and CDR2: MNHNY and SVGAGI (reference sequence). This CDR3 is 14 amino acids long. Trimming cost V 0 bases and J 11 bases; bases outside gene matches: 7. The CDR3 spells CASSYSSGQGYAFF. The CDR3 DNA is TGTGCCAGCAGTTACTCTTCGGGACAGGGATATGCTTTCTTT.

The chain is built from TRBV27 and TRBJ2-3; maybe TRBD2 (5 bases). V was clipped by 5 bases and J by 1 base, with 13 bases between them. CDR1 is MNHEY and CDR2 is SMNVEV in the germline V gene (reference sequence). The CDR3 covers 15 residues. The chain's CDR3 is CASSAPGKGTDTQYF. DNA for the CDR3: TGTGCCAGCAGTGCGCCGGGAAAAGGCACAGATACGCAGTATTTT.

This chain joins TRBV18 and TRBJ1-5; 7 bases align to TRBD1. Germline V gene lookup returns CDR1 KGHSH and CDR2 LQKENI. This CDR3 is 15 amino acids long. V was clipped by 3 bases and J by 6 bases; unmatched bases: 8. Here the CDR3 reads CASSPTGNGAQPQHF. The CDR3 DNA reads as TGTGCCAGCTCACCGACAGGGAATGGGGCTCAGCCCCAGCATTTT.

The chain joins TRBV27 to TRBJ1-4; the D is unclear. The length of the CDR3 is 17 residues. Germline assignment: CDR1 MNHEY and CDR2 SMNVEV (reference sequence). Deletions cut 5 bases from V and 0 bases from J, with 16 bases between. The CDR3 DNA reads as TGTGCCAGCAGTCCTTCAATAAACGTTGCAACTAATGAAAAACTGTTTTTT. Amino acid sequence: CASSPSINVATNEKLFF. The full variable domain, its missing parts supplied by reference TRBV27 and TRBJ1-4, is EAQVTQNPRYLITVTGKKLTVTCSQNMNHEYMSWYRQDPGLGLRQIYYSMNVEVTDKGDVPEGYKVSRKEKRNFPLILESPSPNQTSLYFCASSPSINVATNEKLFFGSGTQLSVL.

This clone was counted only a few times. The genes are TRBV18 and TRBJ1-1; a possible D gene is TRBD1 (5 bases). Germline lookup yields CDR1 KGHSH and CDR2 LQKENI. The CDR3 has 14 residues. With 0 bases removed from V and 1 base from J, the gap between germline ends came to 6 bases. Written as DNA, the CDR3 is TGTGCCAGCTCACCACCGGGACGGAACACTGAAGCTTTCTTT. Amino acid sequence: CASSPPGRNTEAFF.

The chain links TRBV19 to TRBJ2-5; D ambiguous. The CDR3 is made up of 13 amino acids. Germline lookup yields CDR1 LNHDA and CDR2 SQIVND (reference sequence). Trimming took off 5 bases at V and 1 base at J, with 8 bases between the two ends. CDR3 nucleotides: TGTGCCAGTAGTCGGGTCCGCCAAGAGACCCAGTACTTC. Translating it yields CASSRVRQETQYF.

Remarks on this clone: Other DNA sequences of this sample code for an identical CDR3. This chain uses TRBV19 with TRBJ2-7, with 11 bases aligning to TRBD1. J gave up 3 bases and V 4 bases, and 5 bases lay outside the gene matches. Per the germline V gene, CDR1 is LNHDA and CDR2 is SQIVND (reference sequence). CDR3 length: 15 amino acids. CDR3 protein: CASSTAGTGGYEQYF. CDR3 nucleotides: TGTGCCAGTAGTACGGCCGGGACAGGGGGCTACGAGCAGTACTTC.

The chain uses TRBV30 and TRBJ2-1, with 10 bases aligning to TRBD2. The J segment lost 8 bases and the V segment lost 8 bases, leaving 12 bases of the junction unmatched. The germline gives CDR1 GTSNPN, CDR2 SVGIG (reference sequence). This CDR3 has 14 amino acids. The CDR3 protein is CARWGGLAMDEQFF. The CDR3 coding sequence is TGTGCCCGGTGGGGGGGACTAGCGATGGATGAGCAGTTCTTC. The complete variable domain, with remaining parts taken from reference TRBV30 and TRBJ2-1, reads SQTIHQWPATLVQPVGSPLSLECTVEGTSNPNLYWYRQAAGRGLQLLFYSVGIGQISSEVPQNLSASRPQDRQFILSSKKLLLSDSGFYLCARWGGLAMDEQFFGPGTRLTVL.

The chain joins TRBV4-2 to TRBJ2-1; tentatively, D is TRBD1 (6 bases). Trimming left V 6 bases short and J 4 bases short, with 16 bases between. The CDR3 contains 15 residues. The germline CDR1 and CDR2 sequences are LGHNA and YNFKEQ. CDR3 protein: CASSFSDRSYNEQFF. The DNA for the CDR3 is TGTGCCAGCAGTTTTTCGGACAGATCGTACAATGAGCAGTTCTTC.

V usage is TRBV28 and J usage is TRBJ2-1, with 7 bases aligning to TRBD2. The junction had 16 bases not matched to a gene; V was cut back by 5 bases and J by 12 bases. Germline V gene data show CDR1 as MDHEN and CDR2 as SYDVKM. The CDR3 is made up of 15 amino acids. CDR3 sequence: CASSPPGTIQWAQFF. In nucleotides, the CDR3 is TGTGCCAGCAGTCCCCCGGGGACTATCCAGTGGGCGCAGTTCTTC.

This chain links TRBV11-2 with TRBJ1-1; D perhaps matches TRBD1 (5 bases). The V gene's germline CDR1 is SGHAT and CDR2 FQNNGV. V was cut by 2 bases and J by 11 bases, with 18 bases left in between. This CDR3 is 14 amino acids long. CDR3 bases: TGTGCCAGCAGCTTACCTGGGACCTTCGGGGTGGCTTTCTTT. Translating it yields CASSLPGTFGVAFF.

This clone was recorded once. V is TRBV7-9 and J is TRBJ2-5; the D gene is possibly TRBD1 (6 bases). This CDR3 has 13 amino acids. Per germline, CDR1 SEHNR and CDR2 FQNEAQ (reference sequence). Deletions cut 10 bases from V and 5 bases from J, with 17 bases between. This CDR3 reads CANDGTPGETQYF. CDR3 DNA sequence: TGTGCCAACGACGGGACACCGGGGGAGACCCAGTACTTC.

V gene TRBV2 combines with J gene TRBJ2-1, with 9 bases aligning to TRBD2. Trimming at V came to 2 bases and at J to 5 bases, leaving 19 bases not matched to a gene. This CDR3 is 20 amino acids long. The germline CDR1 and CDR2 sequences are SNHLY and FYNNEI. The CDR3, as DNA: TGTGCCAGCAGTGAACACCTGGCTAGCGGGACTTTCGGAAGGGACAATGAGCAGTTCTTC. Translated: CASSEHLASGTFGRDNEQFF.

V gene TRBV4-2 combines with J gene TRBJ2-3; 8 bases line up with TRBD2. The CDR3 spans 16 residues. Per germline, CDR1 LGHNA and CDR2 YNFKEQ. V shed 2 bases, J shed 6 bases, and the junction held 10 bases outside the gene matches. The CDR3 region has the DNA TGTGCCAGCAGCCAACCCAGCGGGAGTGTCTCTGATACGCAGTATTTT. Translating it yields CASSQPSGSVSDTQYF.

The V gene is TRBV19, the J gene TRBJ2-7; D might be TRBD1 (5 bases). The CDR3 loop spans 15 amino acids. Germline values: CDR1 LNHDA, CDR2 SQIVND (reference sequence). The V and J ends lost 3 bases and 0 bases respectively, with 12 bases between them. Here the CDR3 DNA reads TGTGCCAGTAGTATTGGGGCAGGGAACTCCTACGAGCAGTACTTC. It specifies CASSIGAGNSYEQYF.